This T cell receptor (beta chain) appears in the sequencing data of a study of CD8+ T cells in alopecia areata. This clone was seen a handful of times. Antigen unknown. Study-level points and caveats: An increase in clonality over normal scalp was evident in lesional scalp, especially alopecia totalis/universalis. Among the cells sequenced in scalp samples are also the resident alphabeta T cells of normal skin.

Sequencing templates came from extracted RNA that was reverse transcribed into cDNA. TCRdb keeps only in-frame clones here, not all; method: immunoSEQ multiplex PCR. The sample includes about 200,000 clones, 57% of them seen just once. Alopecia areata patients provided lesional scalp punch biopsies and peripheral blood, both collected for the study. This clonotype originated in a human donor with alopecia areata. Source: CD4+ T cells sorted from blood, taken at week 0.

CDR3 sequence reads: CASSSGERQPQHF. CDR3 coding DNA: TGTGCCAGCAGCTCCGGGGAAAGGCAGCCCCAGCATTTT. The chain has TRBV7-8 and TRBJ1-5, with no clear D. CDR1 and CDR2 (germline): SGHVS, FQNEAQ. V was pared by 4 bases and J by 7 bases, with 11 bases between. The CDR3 contains 13 residues.